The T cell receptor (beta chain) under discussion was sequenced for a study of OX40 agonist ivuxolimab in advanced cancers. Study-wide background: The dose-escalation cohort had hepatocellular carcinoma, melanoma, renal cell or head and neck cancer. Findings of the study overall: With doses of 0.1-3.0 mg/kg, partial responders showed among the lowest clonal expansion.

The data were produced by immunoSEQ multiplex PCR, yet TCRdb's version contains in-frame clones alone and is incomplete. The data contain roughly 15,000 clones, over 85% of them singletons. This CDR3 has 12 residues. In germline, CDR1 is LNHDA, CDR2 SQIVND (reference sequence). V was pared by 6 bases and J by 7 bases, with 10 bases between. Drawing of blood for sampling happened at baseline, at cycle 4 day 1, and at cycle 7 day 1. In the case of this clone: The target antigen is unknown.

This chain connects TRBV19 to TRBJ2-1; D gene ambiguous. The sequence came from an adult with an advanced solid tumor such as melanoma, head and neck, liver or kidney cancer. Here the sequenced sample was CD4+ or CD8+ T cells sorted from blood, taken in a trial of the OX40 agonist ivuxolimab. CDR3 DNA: TGTGCCAGTAGCCCGCTAGGGAATGAGCAGTTCTTC. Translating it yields CASSPLGNEQFF.